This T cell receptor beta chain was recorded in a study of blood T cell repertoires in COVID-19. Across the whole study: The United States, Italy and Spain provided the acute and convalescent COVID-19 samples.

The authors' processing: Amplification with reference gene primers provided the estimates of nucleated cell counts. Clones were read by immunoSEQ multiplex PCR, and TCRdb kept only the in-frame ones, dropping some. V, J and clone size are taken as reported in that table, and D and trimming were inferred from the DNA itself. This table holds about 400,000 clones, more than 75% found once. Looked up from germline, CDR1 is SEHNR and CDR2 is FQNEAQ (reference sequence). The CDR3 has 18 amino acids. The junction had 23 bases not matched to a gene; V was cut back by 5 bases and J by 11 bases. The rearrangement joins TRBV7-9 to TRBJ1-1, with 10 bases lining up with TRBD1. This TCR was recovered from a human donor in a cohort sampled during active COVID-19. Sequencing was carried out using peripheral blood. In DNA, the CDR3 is TGTGCCAGCAGCGATCCCCTGGCGGGGGACAGGGGCCTCGGAGGCGCTTTCTTT. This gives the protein CASSDPLAGDRGLGGAFF.